This T cell receptor beta chain was sequenced during a study of cytomegalovirus exposure and HLA in healthy donors. Germline V gene sequence: CDR1 SQVTM, CDR2 ANQGSEA. V lost 3 bases to trimming and J lost 10 bases, with 13 bases between them. There are 12 residues in the CDR3. This clone was observed a single time. The primer mix had 60 Vbeta and 13 Jbeta primers. Assay used: immunoSEQ multiplex PCR; TCRdb lists only in-frame clones, some missing. The table has more than 200,000 clones, about 79% seen once. This sequence originates from a man aged 18 to 35 in good health and CMV-seronegative. The genes are TRBV29-1 and TRBJ2-1; tentative D call: TRBD2 (6 bases). The sample comprised PBMCs. The CDR3 DNA sequence: TGCAGCGTTGACCGGGGGTTGGAGGAGCAGTTCTTC. Translating it yields CSVDRGLEEQFF.